The source of this T cell receptor beta chain is a study of blood T cell repertoires in COVID-19. Study details: Whether acute or convalescent, the COVID-19 samples came from the United States, Italy and Spain. T cells, B-cell-depleted T cells, or PBMCs supplied cDNA or gDNA.

CDR1 is LNHDA, CDR2 SQIVND, per germline (reference sequence). CDR3 length: 19 residues. V lost 2 bases and J 1 base, leaving 18 bases between the germline ends. Here immunoSEQ multiplex PCR was the method, and the copy in TCRdb shows in-frame clones only, minus some. Among 300,000 to 350,000 clones listed, around 90% were seen once. Patients from Seattle were sampled longitudinally, starting during active infection. Sequencing was done on a sample of peripheral blood. The clonotype originates from a man aged 25-40 years with COVID-19, enrolled during active disease. The chain combines TRBV19 with TRBJ2-6; D uncertain. The CDR3 reads CASSIIPGRHLSGANVLTF. CDR3 coding DNA: TGTGCCAGTAGTATAATCCCTGGCCGACACCTATCTGGGGCCAACGTCCTGACTTTC.